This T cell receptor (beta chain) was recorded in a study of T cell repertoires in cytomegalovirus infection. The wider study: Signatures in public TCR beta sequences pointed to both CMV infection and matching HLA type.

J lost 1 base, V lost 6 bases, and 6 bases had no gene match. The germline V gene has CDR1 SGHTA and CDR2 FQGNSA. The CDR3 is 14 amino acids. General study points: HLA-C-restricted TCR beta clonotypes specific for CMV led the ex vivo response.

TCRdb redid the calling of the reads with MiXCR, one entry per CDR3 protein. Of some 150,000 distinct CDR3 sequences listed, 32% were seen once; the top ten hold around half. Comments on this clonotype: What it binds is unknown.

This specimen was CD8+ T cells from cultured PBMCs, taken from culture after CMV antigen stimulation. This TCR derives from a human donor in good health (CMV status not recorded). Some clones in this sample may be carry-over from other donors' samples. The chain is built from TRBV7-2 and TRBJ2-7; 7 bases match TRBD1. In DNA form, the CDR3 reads TGTGCCAGCAGACCTTACAGGGGTTCCTACGAGCAGTACTTC. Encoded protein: CASRPYRGSYEQYF.